This T cell receptor (beta chain) was obtained from a study of T cell responses to AZD1222 COVID-19 vaccine. Whole-study findings and limits: Baseline seropositivity occurred in only a handful of AZD1222 recipients. Females outnumbered males among donors, who were mostly white British; clonal diversity was possibly underestimated. Nearly half of unique spike-specific TCRs reportedly avoided B.1.351 and B.1.1.7 mutated regions. Researchers took repertoire samples only after the peak T cell response had come.

Note on this clone: Its antigen is not identified.

The repertoire was sequenced with immunoSEQ multiplex PCR; TCRdb's copy has only in-frame clones and lacks some. Of 130,000 or so clones listed, 85% to 90% are singletons. The clonotype was recovered from an adult in good health. Sequenced here: peripheral blood, sampled on day 0 of AZD1222 vaccination.

CDR3 sequence reads: CASSPMTSGGSGAGELFF. DNA of the CDR3: TGTGCCAGCAGCCCCATGACTAGCGGGGGCTCAGGGGCCGGGGAGCTGTTTTTT. The chain recombines TRBV7-3 with TRBJ2-2, with 12 bases identical to TRBD2. J gave up 6 bases and V 5 bases, and 13 bases lay outside the gene matches. Germline V CDR1 and CDR2: SGHTA, FQGTGA. The CDR3 runs to 18 residues.